This TCR beta chain is drawn from a study of cytomegalovirus exposure and HLA in healthy donors (dated by TCRdb to 2015 to 2018). General notes on the study: An earlier analysis of approximately 640 of the donors reported 250 to 300 Gb of sequence data and 100 million to 130 million unique TCR beta sequences from about 179 million T cells. High-throughput TCR immunosequencing, statistical association of individual TCRs with disease status, and machine learning were combined to predict cytomegalovirus infection status. An early release that covered roughly 600 HLA-typed donors contained about 300 gigabases of sequencing data and around 80 million unique TCR sequences. Both class I and class II loci were covered by HLA typing, at four-digit resolution. Using immunosequencing, the study profiled T cell repertoires from around 680 subjects and related those repertoires to cytomegalovirus serostatus. The genetic ancestry cluster associated with self-reported Caucasian donors included about 81% of the 300 to 450 genotyped donors. In an earlier analysis of 587 of the donors, high-throughput TCR beta sequencing was used to judge whether each TCR beta V gene segment behaved as functional or pseudogenic. Rather than drawing on any new phenotypic data, the later analysis identified candidate immune exposures from TCR beta sequences and the way those sequences occurred across donors. A later analysis re-examined previously published TCR beta repertoires from just over 650 donors and added high-resolution HLA genotyping to investigate patterns of TCR occurrence. A separate validation cohort of roughly 130 different subjects was used in addition to the 666-subject first cohort. Genome-wide SNP genotypes for about three fifths of the 666 donors were used in a later genetic analysis, which treated that subset as a discovery cohort. The aim of the study was to test whether cataloging public T cell receptors could identify signatures of past pathogen exposure. Several DR-DQ haplotypes were handled as single units for association and clustering, since linkage in the cohort was strong. Donor age, sex, ethnicity and CMV serostatus were collected together with the repertoire data. Typing coverage varied by locus: roughly 629-640 donors for A, B, C, DRB1 and DQB1; some 520 for DQA1; around 610 for DPA1; more than 450 for DPB1. Among about 390 genotyped donors of the cohort, an average of approximately 230,000 unique TCR beta nucleotide sequences were sequenced per donor, around 20% of them non-productive. All discovery cohort repertoires had been generated using a single sequencing platform. Study-level results and caveats: When HLA alleles, especially DR and DQ, strongly co-occurred, attributing TCR associations to individual alleles was difficult. According to a later analysis, most CMV-associated TCR beta chains appeared to be HLA-restricted, and the HLA associations seemed to be driven largely by CMV exposure. At a false discovery rate of 0.05, a later analysis linked about 16,000 TCR beta sequences to specific HLA alleles. According to a later genetic analysis, donors in an Asian-associated ancestry cluster had fewer N-insertions in productive TCRs than the roughly 670-donor mean. A later analysis reported that several top co-occurrence clusters appeared linked to parvovirus B19, influenza, CMV and Epstein-Barr virus. A further reported finding was that TCR beta sequences accurately predicted the HLA-A and HLA-B alleles for most subjects in the first cohort. Immune exposure information for the cohort was limited to CMV serostatus. About 17 rarely observed V segments, including chromosome 9 orphons, were excluded from the earlier analysis of some 590 of the donors because counts were too low. The study listed 150 to 200 TCR beta chains as associated with cytomegalovirus. Correlated functional status among segregating V segments might be attributable to linkage disequilibrium, but an unknown experimental factor could not be ruled out. The presence/absence analyses assumed that sequencing depth was roughly uniform across donors, and that assumption may not be true. The authors suggested that the approach could potentially be extended to other disease states and immunological phenotypes. A later analysis found that HLA-associated TCR beta chains were more clonally expanded and had lower generation probabilities than equally common non-associated chains. Because HLA typing was missing for some donors at each locus, association tests included only the typed subset. Broadly in line with IMGT annotations, most TCR beta V segments showed up in productive rearrangements about 87% or about 30% of the time in an earlier analysis of several hundred of the donors. A group of highly shared sequence variants was considered likely to be a technical artifact of the sequencing pipeline. Across donors, most TCR sequences were observed very rarely, whereas some public TCRs were present in many individuals. In a later analysis, the rate of TCR association differed among HLA loci, with DRB1 alleles having the most associated TCRs and HLA-C alleles having the fewest. Only TCR beta chains were sequenced in this cohort, and the absence of alpha or paired-chain data limited detectable features. Cytomegalovirus status was reported to be diagnosed by the classifier with high specificity and sensitivity in both the original and validation cohorts. In vitro tests confirmed that a few of the cytomegalovirus-associated TCR beta chains recognize cytomegalovirus antigens. An association between a missense DCLRE1C variant and V-gene and J-gene trimming of TCR beta chains was found in a later genetic analysis and replicated in an independent cohort. The 87-base-pair reads could not distinguish some IMGT-functional V segments, including TRBV6-2 and TRBV6-3, so those segments were excluded.

The cohort was made up of hundreds of healthy bone marrow donors. At the time of sampling, all cohort members were nominally healthy, though unrecorded immune exposures were likely present. Of the approximately 670 cohort members, nearly 300 had a positive CMV serostatus and just over 350 had a negative one, while no CMV serostatus was recorded for the donor. A peripheral blood sample was collected from each donor, and TCR beta sequencing was performed on peripheral blood mononuclear cells. Genomic DNA was extracted from the blood cell samples with the Qiagen DNeasy Blood Extraction Kit. To note about this clone: Its target antigen remains unknown. The sample holds no much larger clone one base away, and base qualities are not on file.

Libraries were made using the immunoSEQ multiplex PCR assay. A mixture of 60 forward primers for TCR Vbeta segments and 13 reverse primers for TCR Jbeta segments was used in the multiplex PCR. A multiplex PCR assay on genomic DNA amplified the CDR3 region of rearranged TCR beta genes. Amplified TCR beta libraries were sequenced as 87-base-pair reads on the Illumina HiSeq System. In the authors' own workflow: A later analysis tallied roughly 80 million unique TCR beta chains across the 610 or so repertoires, and approximately 9.9 million of those chains were shared by two or more donors. Raw reads were error-corrected and collapsed into unique sequences by a nearest-neighbor algorithm in which closely related sequences were merged to remove PCR and sequencing errors. To assign V, D and J gene segments, CDR3 sequences were aligned to IMGT reference sequences. For a sequence to be retained, at least a six-nucleotide match to both a V gene segment and a J gene segment was required. A rearrangement counted as productive if the CDR3 had no stop codons and remained in frame with V and J, and every other rearrangement counted as non-productive. CDR3 was defined by IMGT convention, running from the second conserved V-encoded cysteine to the conserved J-encoded phenylalanine. The earlier analysis of approximately 500 of the donors excluded sequences that lacked an unambiguous match to a single V gene segment. An earlier analysis of roughly 590 of the donors called V segments functional above 56.7% productive rearrangements and segregating when the between-donor standard deviation exceeded 5%. To diagnose cytomegalovirus status from the catalog of TCR beta chain sequences, a statistical classification framework was built. V and J gene assignment, in a later analysis, came from comparing TCR nucleotide sequences with IMGT/GENE-DB human TR gene sequences. Using the TCRdist pipeline, a later analysis assigned CDR3 sequences along with most-parsimonious VDJ recombination scenarios. In a later analysis, every TCR beta chain was defined by the combination of its CDR3 amino acid sequence and its V-gene family, and reads without a unique V-gene family were dropped. To address suspected cross-contamination and a sequencing artifact, a later analysis removed under 600 highly shared, low-generation-probability nucleotide sequences. A later analysis calculated a clonal expansion index for each public chain from normalized within-repertoire ranks of inferred template counts. In a later analysis, generation probabilities were computed with a VDJ recombination model fitted to out-of-frame rearrangements, and the resulting probabilities were checked against IGoR. A later analysis scored TCR-TCR, TCR-HLA and TCR-CMV co-occurrence with hypergeometric tests, applying a repertoire-size bias correction to TCR pairs. A later analysis estimated false discovery rates by permuting HLA or CMV assignments 20 times. In a later analysis, co-occurring TCRs were grouped using DBSCAN, with TCRdist sequence similarity added in when clustering inside HLA-allele-positive subsets. Repertoires with fewer than 30,000 or more than 120,000 public chains, plus five repertoires with anomalous nucleotide sharing, were excluded from co-occurrence clustering. TCRdb mirrors the immuneACCESS table, restricted to in-frame sequences. Some clones are absent from its copies; in checked studies, under half trace to an unresolved V gene, and the reason for the others is unknown. V, J and clone size are those of that table, while D and trimming were read from the DNA. The sample table records 200,000 to 250,000 clones; over 75% of these occur just once. Roughly 1.3% of the sample is held by the ten biggest clonotypes.

Per the germline V gene, MGHDK is the CDR1 and SYGVNS is the CDR2. Deletion took 7 bases off V and 1 base off J, with a span of 16 bases between the germline ends. The CDR3 holds 15 amino acids from the cysteine to the phenylalanine. Only CDR3 DNA is held: 45 bases, read in frame from base 1. The sequenced sample consisted of PBMCs. The chain was built from TRBV25-1 and TRBJ1-1; the D gene cannot be named for sure. The origin of this receptor is a human donor in good health. Here the CDR3 is given as CASIPSEWSNTEAFF. At the DNA level, the sequence is TGTGCCAGCATCCCCAGTGAATGGTCGAACACTGAAGCTTTCTTT. Reference TRBV25-1 and TRBJ1-1 proteins supply the regions before and after the CDR3; the full variable domain is: EADIYQTPRYLVIGTGKKITLECSQTMGHDKMYWYQQDPGMELHLIHYSYGVNSTEKGDLSSESTVSRIRTEHFPLTLESARPSHTSQYLCASIPSEWSNTEAFFGQGTRLTVV.